Listed below are T cell receptor beta chains from one sample, sequenced in a study of shared clonotypes between healthy human individuals. TCRdb keeps only in-frame clones here, not all; method: immunoSEQ multiplex PCR. The sample consists of about 2.2 million clones, around 95% of them appearing once. Source material: naive CD8+ T cells from PBMCs. Every receptor here comes from a man aged 18 to 30 in good health. Some clones in this sample may be carry-over from other donors' samples. Both conserved end residues are trimmed from each CDR3.

V gene: TRBV10-3; J gene: TRBJ2-3; CDR3 length: 14; CDR3 protein: AISEARQGSTDTQY
V gene: TRBV7-2; J gene: TRBJ1-5; CDR3 length: 12; CDR3 protein: ASSESGGYQPQH
V gene: TRBV28; J gene: TRBJ2-3; CDR3 length: 14; CDR3 protein: ASSLWGLEFTDTQY
V gene: TRBV27; J gene: TRBJ2-7; CDR3 length: 15; CDR3 protein: ASSLSMGDRGPYEQY
V gene: TRBV5-6; J gene: TRBJ2-3; CDR3 length: 13; CDR3 protein: ASSLRRTRTDTQY
V gene: TRBV2; J gene: TRBJ1-5; CDR3 length: 14; CDR3 protein: ASSEIGDSSNQPQH
V gene: TRBV6-6; J gene: TRBJ2-7; CDR3 length: 11; CDR3 protein: ASSYRDGYEQY
V gene: TRBV10-3; J gene: TRBJ2-3; CDR3 length: 14; CDR3 protein: AISESTQGFTDTQY
V gene: TRBV9; J gene: TRBJ1-3; CDR3 length: 16; CDR3 protein: ASSNSGTGGQSGNTIY
V gene: TRBV28; J gene: TRBJ2-1; CDR3 length: 14; CDR3 protein: ASRQLAGGPYNEQF
V gene: TRBV19; J gene: TRBJ1-1; CDR3 length: 14; CDR3 protein: ASSIVGRGGNTEAF
V gene: TRBV7-9; J gene: TRBJ2-7; CDR3 length: 12; CDR3 protein: ASSLPFGSDEQY
V gene: TRBV30; J gene: TRBJ2-1; CDR3 length: 10; CDR3 protein: AWSQSRGEQF
V gene: TRBV30; J gene: TRBJ2-3; CDR3 length: 11; CDR3 protein: AWSVVHTDTQY
V gene: TRBV29-1; J gene: TRBJ2-2; CDR3 length: 14; CDR3 protein: SVEGLAGTNTGELF